This TCR beta chain was retrieved from a study of T cells of healthy individuals. In TCRdb, the 5' RACE reads were re-called with MiXCR into one record per CDR3 protein. The sample has 55,000 to 65,000 distinct CDR3 sequences, around 15% seen once. This clonotype was observed at least ten times. The junction had 6 bases not matched to a gene; V was cut back by 4 bases and J by 4 bases. The V gene's germline CDR1 is MDHEN and CDR2 SYDVKM. The CDR3 has 14 amino acids. The chain links TRBV28 to TRBJ2-5, with 7 positions matching TRBD1. This receptor was identified in a human donor in good health. This CDR3 is CASSSLDRVETQYF. CDR3 DNA: TGTGCCAGCAGTTCCCTTGACAGGGTAGAGACCCAGTACTTC.